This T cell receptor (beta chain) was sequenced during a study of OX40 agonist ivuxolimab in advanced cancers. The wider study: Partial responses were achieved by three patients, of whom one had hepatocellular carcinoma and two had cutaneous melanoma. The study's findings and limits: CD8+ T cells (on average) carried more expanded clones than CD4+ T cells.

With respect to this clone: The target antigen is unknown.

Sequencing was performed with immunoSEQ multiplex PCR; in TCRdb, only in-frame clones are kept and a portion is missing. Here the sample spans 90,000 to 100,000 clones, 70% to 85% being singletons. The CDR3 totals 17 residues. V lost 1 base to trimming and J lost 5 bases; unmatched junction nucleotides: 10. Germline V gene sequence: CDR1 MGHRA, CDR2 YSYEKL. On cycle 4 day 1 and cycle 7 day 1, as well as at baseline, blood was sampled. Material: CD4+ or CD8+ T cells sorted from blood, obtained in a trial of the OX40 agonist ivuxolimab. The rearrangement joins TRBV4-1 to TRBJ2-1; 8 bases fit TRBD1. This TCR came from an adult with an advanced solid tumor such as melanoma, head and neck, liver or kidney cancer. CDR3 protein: CASSQAGRGTGNNEQFF. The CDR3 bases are TGCGCCAGCAGCCAAGCTGGCCGGGGGACAGGCAACAATGAGCAGTTCTTC.